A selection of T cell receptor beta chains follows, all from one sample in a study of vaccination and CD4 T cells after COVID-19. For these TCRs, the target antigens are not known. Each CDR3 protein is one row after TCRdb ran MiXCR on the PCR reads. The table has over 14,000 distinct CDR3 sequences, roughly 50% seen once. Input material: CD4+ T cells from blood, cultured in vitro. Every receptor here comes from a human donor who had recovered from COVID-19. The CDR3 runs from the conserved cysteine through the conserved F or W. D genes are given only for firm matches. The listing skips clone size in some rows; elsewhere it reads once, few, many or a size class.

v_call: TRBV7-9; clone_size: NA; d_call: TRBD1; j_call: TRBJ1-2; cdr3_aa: CASSLDRTGPYGYTF; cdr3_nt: TGTGCCAGCAGCTTAGACCGGACAGGGCCCTATGGCTACACCTTC
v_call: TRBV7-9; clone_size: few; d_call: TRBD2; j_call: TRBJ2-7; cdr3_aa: CASSLATAGGTYEQYF; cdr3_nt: TGTGCCAGCAGCTTAGCCACGGCGGGGGGGACCTACGAGCAGTACTTC
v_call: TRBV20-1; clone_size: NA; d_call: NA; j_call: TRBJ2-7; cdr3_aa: CSAAEVARAPYEQYF; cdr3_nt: TGCAGTGCCGCGGAGGTAGCCAGAGCACCCTACGAGCAGTACTTC
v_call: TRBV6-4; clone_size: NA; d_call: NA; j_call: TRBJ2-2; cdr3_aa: CASKLTGGPNTGELFF; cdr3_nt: TGTGCCAGCAAGTTAACCGGGGGCCCGAACACCGGGGAGCTGTTTTTT
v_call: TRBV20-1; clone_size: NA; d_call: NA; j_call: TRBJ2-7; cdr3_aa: CSAKGRNRGTGEQYF; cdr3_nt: TGCAGTGCCAAAGGTAGGAACAGAGGAACCGGCGAGCAGTACTTC
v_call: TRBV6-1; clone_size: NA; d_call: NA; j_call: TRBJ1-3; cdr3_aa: CASSEAGDTIYF; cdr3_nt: TGTGCCAGCAGTGAAGCGGGGGACACCATATATTTT
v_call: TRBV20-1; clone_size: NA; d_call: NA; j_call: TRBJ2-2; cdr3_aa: CSARSGGAANTGELFF; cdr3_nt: TGCAGTGCTAGATCTGGGGGCGCTGCGAACACCGGGGAGCTGTTTTTT
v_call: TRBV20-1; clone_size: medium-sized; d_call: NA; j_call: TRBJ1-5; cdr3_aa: CSAAGSPQNQPQHF; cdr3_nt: TGCAGTGCGGCCGGGTCCCCACAGAATCAGCCCCAGCATTTT
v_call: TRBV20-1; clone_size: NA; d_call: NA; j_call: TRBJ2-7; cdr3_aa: CSARAGSRTDEQYF; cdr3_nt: TGCAGTGCTAGGGCGGGTAGCCGCACCGACGAGCAGTACTTC
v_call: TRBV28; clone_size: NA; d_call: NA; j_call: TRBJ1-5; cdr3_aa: CASSWAGGNQPQHF; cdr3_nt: TGTGCCAGCAGTTGGGCAGGGGGCAATCAGCCCCAGCATTTT